One sample yielded the 24 T cell receptor beta chains listed below, sequenced in a study of regulatory T cells in long-lasting Graves disease. The time point denotes: persistent/refractory GD, antithyroid drugs over 5 years with positive TRAb. Researchers made the TCR library from RNA that was extracted from PBMCs. Construction of TCR beta libraries relied on iRepertoire HTBI primers and on Arm-PCR targeting CDR3 regions. TCRdb fed the multiplex PCR reads into MiXCR, producing one record per CDR3 protein. The sample consists of nearly 350,000 distinct CDR3 sequences, 20% of them appearing once. The sample in question was peripheral blood mononuclear cells (PBMCs), obtained when the disease was refractory, from a patient treated with antithyroid drugs. The receptors shown here come from a female donor with Graves disease.

This clonotype has a count of ten or more. This rearrangement joins TRBV27 to TRBJ2-7; 7 positions match TRBD2. Per germline, CDR1 MNHEY and CDR2 SMNVEV (reference sequence). This CDR3 has 13 amino acids. V shed 6 bases and J 5 bases; nucleotides not matched to a gene: 7. The CDR3 DNA reads TGTGCCAGCAGACCTGGGGGGGTTGACGAGCAGTACTTC. Residues: CASRPGGVDEQYF.

The chain links TRBV2 to TRBJ2-2; 7 bases are a match to TRBD1. V lost 5 bases, J lost 5 bases, and 8 bases stayed unmatched. The CDR3 runs to 15 residues. CDR1 SNHLY and CDR2 FYNNEI come from the germline V gene. The CDR3 DNA reads TGTGCCAGCAGTCGCCAGACAGGGATTACCGGGGAGCTGTTTTTT. Translated, it gives CASSRQTGITGELFF.

V is TRBV10-3 and J is TRBJ1-1; no definite D call. V was cut by 6 bases and J by 1 base, with 15 bases left in between. Germline assignment: CDR1 ENHRY and CDR2 SYGVKD. There are 15 residues in the CDR3. Written as DNA, the CDR3 is TGTGCCATCAGGGCTCTCGATGCGGGGAACACTGAAGCTTTCTTT. This translates into CAIRALDAGNTEAFF.

This chain joins TRBV9 and TRBJ1-1, with D tentatively TRBD1 (6 bases). This CDR3 is 14 amino acids long. Trimming removed 2 bases from V and 4 bases from J, with 12 bases in between. Per germline, CDR1 SGDLS and CDR2 YYNGEE. The CDR3 DNA sequence: TGTGCCAGCAGCGTTTTAGACAGGCCCACTGAAGCTTTCTTT. It codes for CASSVLDRPTEAFF.

This clonotype has at least ten counts. The J gene is TRBJ2-7, the V gene TRBV12-3 or TRBV12-4; a possible D gene is TRBD1 (6 bases). The CDR3 spans 14 residues. Trimming took off 6 bases at V and 6 bases at J, with 18 bases between the two ends. The CDR3 is CASRKTTGVAEQYF. CDR3 DNA sequence: TGTGCCAGCAGAAAAACGACAGGAGTAGCCGAGCAGTACTTC.

This clonotype was observed many times. CDR3: CASSFRNTIYF. CDR3 sequence (DNA): TGTGCCAGCAGCTTTCGAAACACCATATATTTT. The chain uses TRBV11-3 and TRBJ1-3; no firm D call. CDR1 is SGHNT, CDR2 YENEEA, per germline. V lost 3 bases and J lost 5, with 2 bases in between. The CDR3 contains 11 residues.

The sample holds many counts of this clonotype. The gene calls are TRBV2 and TRBJ1-5; 8 nucleotides line up with TRBD1. The V and J ends lost 3 bases and 6 bases, in that order; junction bases with no gene match: 10. The V gene's germline CDR1 is SNHLY and CDR2 FYNNEI. CDR3 length: 16 amino acids. The CDR3 here is CASSDVGRGQGQPQHF. The DNA of the CDR3 is TGTGCCAGCAGTGACGTGGGCAGGGGGCAAGGTCAGCCCCAGCATTTT. Filled out from reference TRBV2 and TRBJ1-5, the complete variable domain reads EPEVTQTPSHQVTQMGQEVILRCVPISNHLYFYWYRQILGQKVEFLVSFYNNEISEKSEIFDDQFSVERPDGSNFTLKIRSTKLEDSAMYFCASSDVGRGQGQPQHFGDGTRLSIL.

The chain recombines TRBV7-9 with TRBJ2-3, with a possible D match to TRBD1 (5 bases). Germline assignment: CDR1 SEHNR and CDR2 FQNEAQ (reference sequence). The CDR3 loop spans 14 amino acids. The V end lost 3 bases, the J end lost 2 bases, and 9 bases lay between the germline ends. The CDR3 DNA is TGTGCCAGCAGCTTGGGGCACTTCACAGATACGCAGTATTTT. Protein product: CASSLGHFTDTQYF. Based on the CDR3 plus reference TRBV7-9 and TRBJ2-3, the full variable domain is DTGVSQNPRHKITKRGQNVTFRCDPISEHNRLYWYRQTLGQGPEFLTYFQNEAQLEKSRLLSDRFSAERPKGSFSTLEIQRTEQGDSAMYLCASSLGHFTDTQYFGPGTRLTVL.

A word on this clonotype: Being one base from a much bigger clone, this may be a read error. This rearrangement joins TRBV7-2 to TRBJ2-5; 9 bases are a match to TRBD2. CDR1 SGHTA and CDR2 FQGNSA come from the germline V gene. This CDR3 is 15 amino acids long. After removal of 2 bases from V and 13 bases from J, the junction contained 14 bases not matched to a gene. As DNA, the CDR3 is TGTGCCAGCAGCTTAAGCGCGGGAGGGGCCAGGATCCGGTACTTC. This sequence encodes CASSLSAGGARIRYF.

This clonotype was observed many times. The genes are TRBV3-1 and TRBJ1-2; TRBD1 matches at 12 bases. CDR1 is LGHDT and CDR2 is YNNKEL in the germline V gene (reference sequence). The V and J ends lost 3 bases and 6 bases, in that order; junction bases with no gene match: 11. This CDR3 is built from 17 residues. The chain's CDR3 is CASSQRGTGGGFNGYTF. The CDR3 DNA follows: TGTGCCAGCAGCCAGCGCGGGACAGGGGGCGGCTTCAATGGCTACACCTTC. The complete variable domain, with remaining parts taken from reference TRBV3-1 and TRBJ1-2, reads DTAVSQTPKYLVTQMGNDKSIKCEQNLGHDTMYWYKQDSKKFLKIMFSYNNKELIINETVPNRFSPKSPDKAHLNLHINSLELGDSAVYFCASSQRGTGGGFNGYTFGSGTRLTVV.

This clonotype came up many times. CDR3 amino acids: CASSSGTGGNQPQHF. The CDR3 bases are TGTGCCAGCAGTTCCGGGACAGGGGGCAATCAGCCCCAGCATTTT. The chain joins TRBV2 to TRBJ1-5, with 10 positions matching TRBD1. In germline, CDR1 is SNHLY, CDR2 FYNNEI. The V gene end was trimmed by 5 bases and the J gene end by 2 bases; junction bases not matched to a gene: 3. The CDR3 length is 15 residues.

This clonotype was counted at least ten times. This sequence joins TRBV2 and TRBJ2-7; 11 bases align to TRBD2. CDR3 length: 14 residues. The V and J ends lost 8 bases and 1 base, in that order; junction bases with no gene match: 4. Germline lookup yields CDR1 SNHLY and CDR2 FYNNEI. CDR3 protein: CASWGTSGSYEQYF. The CDR3 nucleotides read TGTGCCAGCTGGGGGACTAGCGGTTCCTACGAGCAGTACTTC.

The gene calls are TRBV5-5 and TRBJ2-7, with TRBD1 identical over 8 bases. V shed 2 bases and J 2 bases; nucleotides not matched to a gene: 6. Germline V gives CDR1 SGHKS, CDR2 YYEKEE (reference sequence). CDR3 size: 15 residues. This CDR3 reads CASSLNPGQAYEQYF. The DNA of the CDR3 is TGTGCCAGCAGCTTAAATCCGGGACAGGCCTACGAGCAGTACTTC.

This clonotype was found many times. V usage is TRBV6-1 and J usage is TRBJ2-5, with D perhaps TRBD2 (6 bases). Germline-derived CDR1 and CDR2 are MNHNS and SASEGT. The CDR3 totals 17 residues. Deletions cut 3 bases from V and 1 base from J, with 18 bases between. CDR3 in amino acids: CASSEEGMDYLQETQYF. In nucleotides, the CDR3 is TGTGCCAGCAGTGAGGAGGGGATGGACTACCTCCAAGAGACCCAGTACTTC.

In this sample, this clonotype turned up once. It may be a read error: a sequence one base away is much more abundant. The rearrangement links TRBV5-1 to TRBJ1-4; 8 bases match TRBD1. This CDR3 is built from 14 residues. The germline V gene encodes CDR1 SGHRS and CDR2 YFSETQ. CDR3 sequence: CTSSTGQVLEKLFF. CDR3 coding DNA: TGCACCAGCAGTACGGGACAGGTTTTAGAAAAACTGTTTTTT. Based on the CDR3 plus reference TRBV5-1 and TRBJ1-4, the full variable domain is KAGVTQTPRYLIKTRGQQVTLSCSPISGHRSVSWYQQTPGQGLQFLFEYFSETQRNKGNFPGRFSGRQFSNSRSEMNVSTLELGDSALYLCTSSTGQVLEKLFFGSGTQLSVL.

This clonotype was counted ten times or more. The germline gene is not matched at one end of the junction; a read error may be the cause. The gene calls are TRBV11-2 and TRBJ2-7, with 10 bases fitting TRBD1. In germline, CDR1 is SGHAT, CDR2 FQNNGV. There are 14 residues in the CDR3. CDR3 amino acids: CASSLSEVGQGRFF. The CDR3, as DNA: TGTGCCAGCAGCTTAAGTGAGGTGGGACAGGGGAGGTTCTTC.

This clonotype was detected ten times or more. The CDR3 sequence is CASSFTTAAYEQYF. CDR3 coding DNA: TGTGCCAGCAGTTTTACCACTGCCGCCTACGAGCAGTACTTC. The genes are TRBV28 and TRBJ2-7; no definite D call. The germline V and J ends were trimmed by 3 bases and 2 bases, with 11 bases remaining between them. CDR3 length: 14 residues. Germline V gene lookup returns CDR1 MDHEN and CDR2 SYDVKM.

V gene TRBV7-3 combines with J gene TRBJ2-1, with TRBD1 matching over 8 bases. J was trimmed by 6 bases and V by 5 bases; bases with no gene match: 9. The CDR3 has 15 amino acids. CDR1 is SGHTA and CDR2 is FQGTGA in the germline V gene. The CDR3 DNA sequence: TGTGCCAGCAGCGCCGACAGGGGAAAGAGCAATGAGCAGTTCTTC. The encoded protein is CASSADRGKSNEQFF.

Many counts were recorded for this clonotype. The chain joins TRBV2 to TRBJ2-7; 7 bases match TRBD2. Germline CDR1 and CDR2: SNHLY and FYNNEI. The CDR3 has 14 residues. V trimming: 7 bases; J trimming: 0 bases; junction bases outside the gene matches: 6. The CDR3, as DNA: TGTGCCAGCACTGGACTAGAAGACTCCTACGAGCAGTACTTC. Protein: CASTGLEDSYEQYF. Combining the CDR3 with reference TRBV2 and TRBJ2-7 gives the whole variable domain EPEVTQTPSHQVTQMGQEVILRCVPISNHLYFYWYRQILGQKVEFLVSFYNNEISEKSEIFDDQFSVERPDGSNFTLKIRSTKLEDSAMYFCASTGLEDSYEQYFGPGTRLTVT.

This clonotype has just one count. A much larger clone is a single base away; this may be a read error. The gene calls are TRBV6-1 and TRBJ2-7; 9 nucleotides match TRBD1. V gave up 8 bases and J gave up 6 bases; unmatched junction bases: 8. Germline V gene lookup returns CDR1 MNHNS and CDR2 SASEGT. The CDR3 loop spans 13 amino acids. DNA for the CDR3: TGTGCCAGCGGGAAGACAGGGGGGAGCGAGCAGTACTTC. It specifies CASGKTGGSEQYF.

DNA for the CDR3: TGTGCCACCGGGGGAAGGGGGCAGGGGGGAACCTACAATGAGCAGTTCTTC. This sequence encodes CATGGRGQGGTYNEQFF. The chain employs TRBV24-1 and TRBJ2-1; weak D call: TRBD1 (7 bases). From germline, CDR1 is KGHDR and CDR2 SFDVKD. This CDR3 has 17 residues. V lost 9 bases and J lost 2, with 22 bases in between.

This clonotype was found a few times. This chain joins TRBV5-1 and TRBJ2-2; TRBD2 matches 9 bases. After removal of 2 bases from V and 4 bases from J, the junction contained 3 bases not matched to a gene. This CDR3 region has 15 residues. CDR1 and CDR2 (germline): SGHRS, YFSETQ. CDR3 region: CASSFAGGSTGELFF. DNA for the CDR3: TGCGCCAGCAGCTTTGCGGGAGGGAGCACCGGGGAGCTGTTTTTT.

In its sample, this clonotype was seen once. This may come from a read error, since a much larger clone is one base off. The CDR3 end shows no conserved phenylalanine or tryptophan, and so a read error is likely. The chain employs TRBV6-1 and TRBJ1-1; D may be TRBD1 (6 bases). V lost 8 bases and J lost 5, with 15 bases in between. CDR3 size: 13 residues. Germline loops: CDR1 MNHNS, CDR2 SASEGT. The CDR3 DNA is TGTGCCAGCGGCTACAGGGTAAATACTGAAGCTTTCTCT. Translating gives CASGYRVNTEAFS.

This clonotype was seen a few times. The chain has TRBV29-1 and TRBJ2-7, with unresolved D. V lost 7 bases and J 3 bases, leaving 22 bases between the germline ends. CDR1 and CDR2 from the germline V gene are SQVTM and ANQGSEA. There are 15 residues in the CDR3. CDR3 in DNA: TGCAGCGCCGAAATCGTACGGTCGACACACTACGAGCAGTACTTC. This translates into CSAEIVRSTHYEQYF.